This TCR beta chain derives from a study of CD8+ T cells in alopecia areata. RNA, once extracted, was reverse transcribed into cDNA for use as the sequencing template. Here immunoSEQ multiplex PCR was the method, and the copy in TCRdb shows in-frame clones only, minus some. The sample carries 150,000 to 200,000 clones, 50% to 65% recorded once. The CDR3 sequence is 13 residues long. V lost 0 bases and J lost 1, with 3 bases in between. The germline V gene has CDR1 SGHVS and CDR2 FNYEAQ. Sequencing used CD4+ T cells sorted from blood. The receptor was isolated from a human donor in good health. The chain uses TRBV7-6 and TRBJ1-1; D not resolved. CDR3 sequence: CASSLAQNTEAFF. CDR3 sequence (DNA): TGTGCCAGCAGCTTAGCCCAGAACACTGAAGCTTTCTTT.